The 30 T cell receptor beta chains given below trace back to one sample, sequenced in a study of blood T cell repertoires in COVID-19. TCRdb's table, derived via immunoSEQ multiplex PCR, lists solely in-frame clones and lacks some. The sample gives about 270,000 clones, roughly 85% of which show up once; approximately 9.1% is in the top ten. Source material: PBMCs or T cells enriched from blood (not recorded which). These receptors were taken from a woman in her 50s with acute COVID-19.

The chain uses TRBV13 and TRBJ1-2, with TRBD1 identical over 11 bases. J lost 2 bases, V lost 2 bases, and 4 bases had no gene match. There are 16 residues in the CDR3. Germline assignment: CDR1 PRHDT and CDR2 FYEKMQ (reference sequence). The CDR3 spells CASSLRTGGENYGYTF. As DNA, the CDR3 is TGTGCCAGCAGCTTAAGGACAGGGGGCGAGAACTATGGCTACACCTTC.

The chain uses TRBV7-9 and TRBJ1-6, with D tentatively TRBD1 (6 bases). V shed 1 base and J shed 6 bases, with 10 bases lying between them. The CDR3 covers 15 residues. Germline CDR1 is SEHNR and CDR2 is FQNEAQ (reference sequence). CDR3 residues: CASSLGGGPNSPLHF. The CDR3 DNA reads TGTGCCAGCAGCTTAGGCGGGGGCCCTAATTCACCCCTCCACTTT.

This clone is a singleton in its sample. The chain carries TRBV7-2 and TRBJ1-2; D is ambiguous. The CDR3 is 15 amino acids. Trimming left V 2 bases short and J 6 bases short, with 16 bases between. Per germline, CDR1 SGHTA and CDR2 FQGNSA. The CDR3 loop reads CASSLSNLLVNGYTF. Here the CDR3 DNA reads TGTGCCAGCAGCTTAAGTAATCTATTAGTGAATGGCTACACCTTC.

This chain links TRBV3-1 (or the pseudogene TRBV3-2) with TRBJ2-7; a weak D match, TRBD2 (5 bases). The length of the CDR3 is 17 residues. The germline V gene has CDR1 LGHDT and CDR2 YNNKEL (reference sequence). V was shortened by 2 bases and J by 0 bases, with 17 bases between the two germline ends. CDR3: CASSQQRGRTSSYEQYF. The CDR3 DNA reads TGTGCCAGCAGCCAACAACGGGGTAGGACGAGCTCCTACGAGCAGTACTTC.

This chain links TRBV6-5 with TRBJ2-1, with 11 bases lining up with TRBD2. J was trimmed by 8 bases and V by 2 bases; bases with no gene match: 8. The CDR3 length is 16 residues. The germline CDR1 and CDR2 sequences are MNHEY and SVGAGI. For the CDR3, the DNA is TGTGCCAGCAGTTACACTTCGGCTAGCGGGGGGTATGAGCAGTTCTTC. Protein: CASSYTSASGGYEQFF.

The chain uses TRBV4-3 and TRBJ1-2; D call uncertain. The germline V gene encodes CDR1 LGHNA and CDR2 YSLEER. The CDR3 has 14 amino acids. V dropped 1 base and J dropped 7 bases, with 13 bases sitting between them. CDR3 amino acids: CASSQGGLYGGYTF. CDR3 nucleotides: TGCGCCAGCAGCCAAGGCGGCTTATATGGTGGCTACACCTTC.

Worth noting for this clone: At one of its ends the junction is not consistent with the germline gene, which may arise from a read error. The chain is built from TRBV30 and TRBJ1-3; D might be TRBD1 (5 bases). The germline V gene has CDR1 GTSNPN and CDR2 SVGIG (reference sequence). The length of the CDR3 is 11 residues. CDR3 DNA: TGTGCCTGGAGTGCGGGGGGGGACGGCCATTTT. It is translated as CAWSAGGDGHF.

V is TRBV5-1 and J is TRBJ2-7; TRBD1 matches at 9 bases. CDR3 length: 13 residues. CDR1 is SGHRS, CDR2 YFSETQ, per germline. The junction had 5 bases not matched to a gene; V was cut back by 4 bases and J by 6 bases. CDR3 region: CASSLMDRGEQYF. CDR3 DNA sequence: TGCGCCAGCAGCCTAATGGACAGGGGCGAGCAGTACTTC.

V gene TRBV5-4 combines with J gene TRBJ1-2; no firm D call. CDR3 size: 15 residues. V gave up 6 bases and J gave up 8 bases, with 23 bases separating them. Germline CDR1 is SGHNT and CDR2 is YYREEE (reference sequence). CDR3 amino acids: CASTPPGLGLSGYTF. In nucleotides, the CDR3 is TGTGCCAGCACCCCACCGGGGTTAGGACTATCCGGCTACACCTTC.

The chain couples TRBV6-1 to TRBJ1-2; D gene unclear. Between the trimmed V and J ends, which lost 1 base and 5 bases, there was a span of 17 bases. This CDR3 contains 16 residues. Germline loops: CDR1 MNHNS, CDR2 SASEGT. CDR3 loop: CASSEGREMRGYGYTF. The CDR3 region has the DNA TGTGCCAGCAGTGAAGGAAGGGAGATGCGCGGGTATGGCTACACCTTC.

This chain joins TRBV9 and TRBJ2-7; D is possibly TRBD1 (6 bases). Trimming shortened V by 0 bases and J by 5 bases, and 12 bases separated the two germline ends. The CDR3 is 14 amino acids. Germline V lookup: CDR1 SGDLS, CDR2 YYNGEE. CDR3 sequence (DNA): TGTGCCAGCAGCGTAGCGGCAGGGGAGAACGAGCAGTACTTC. As protein: CASSVAAGENEQYF.

The V and J genes are TRBV7-2 and TRBJ2-2, with TRBD2 matching 8 bases. Germline V gives CDR1 SGHTA, CDR2 FQGNSA. CDR3 length equals 17 residues. V shed 1 base and J 6 bases; nucleotides not matched to a gene: 10. The DNA for the CDR3 is TGTGCCAGCAGCTTAGGCCCCGGGACTAGGGGCGCCGGGGAGCTGTTTTTT. This translates into CASSLGPGTRGAGELFF.

The rearrangement links TRBV30 to TRBJ1-3, with TRBD1 as a possible D gene (5 bases). Per germline, CDR1 GTSNPN and CDR2 SVGIG (reference sequence). This CDR3 has 14 residues. V was cut by 8 bases and J by 3 bases, with 17 bases left in between. The CDR3 DNA follows: TGTGCCCGGGGGGAGGCCGGGGGTGGAAACACCATATATTTT. Its translation: CARGEAGGGNTIYF.

The J gene is TRBJ2-5, the V gene TRBV30, with 8 bases identical to TRBD2. This CDR3 has 13 residues. The V gene end was trimmed by 5 bases and the J gene end by 4 bases; junction bases not matched to a gene: 6. CDR1 and CDR2 (germline): GTSNPN, SVGIG (reference sequence). The CDR3 DNA sequence: TGTGCCTGGGCTAGTCGGGGGGGAGAGACCCAGTACTTC. Translation: CAWASRGGETQYF.

The rearrangement joins TRBV4-3 to TRBJ2-7, with TRBD1 as a possible D gene (5 bases). CDR1 and CDR2 from the germline V gene are LGHNA and YSLEER. This CDR3 spans 15 amino acids. V lost 0 bases and J lost 3, with 12 bases in between. CDR3 region: CASSQDAEGDYEQYF. The CDR3 coding sequence is TGCGCCAGCAGCCAAGACGCCGAAGGGGACTACGAGCAGTACTTC.

This clone was seen once. The chain uses TRBV6-6 and TRBJ1-1; D remains ambiguous. This CDR3 comprises 14 residues. Germline V gene sequence: CDR1 MNHNY, CDR2 SVGAGI (reference sequence). V was shortened by 2 bases and J by 11 bases, with 18 bases between the two germline ends. The chain's CDR3 is CASSYPPEARWAFF. In DNA, the CDR3 is TGTGCCAGCAGTTACCCACCGGAGGCAAGATGGGCTTTCTTT.

This clone was counted once. A read error may produce the germline difference seen at one junction end. This chain connects TRBV7-7 to TRBJ2-5, with D maybe TRBD2 (5 bases). Germline CDR1 SSHAT, CDR2 FNYEAQ (reference sequence). This CDR3 spans 14 amino acids. The CDR3 is CASSLAHSQETQYF. CDR3 sequence (DNA): TGTGCTAGCAGCTTAGCGCACAGCCAAGAGACCCAGTACTTC.

The chain has TRBV5-5 and TRBJ1-1; D is possibly TRBD1 (6 bases). V was trimmed by 3 bases and J by 10 bases, leaving 22 bases between them. Per the germline V gene, CDR1 is SGHKS and CDR2 is YYEKEE (reference sequence). CDR3 length: 15 amino acids. The CDR3 DNA reads as TGTGCCAGCAGCTCCCCGGGACATATTCTCTTAGGAGCTTTCTTT. It encodes CASSSPGHILLGAFF.

The rearrangement joins TRBV6-5 to TRBJ1-3, with D hard to call. The length of the CDR3 is 15 residues. V was clipped by 3 bases and J by 1 base, with 10 bases between them. Germline lookup yields CDR1 MNHEY and CDR2 SVGAGI. The CDR3 loop is CASSYGGTSGNTIYF. The CDR3 DNA follows: TGTGCCAGCAGTTATGGCGGCACATCTGGAAACACCATATATTTT.

A remark on this clone: Other DNA sequences in this specimen translate into the identical CDR3. This chain connects TRBV18 to TRBJ1-2, with 10 bases lining up with TRBD1. The CDR3 spans 14 residues. V was pared by 3 bases and J by 3 bases, with 1 base of the junction left unmatched. The V gene's germline CDR1 is KGHSH and CDR2 LQKENI. The DNA of the CDR3 is TGTGCCAGCTCACCGGGGACAGGGGACTATGGCTACACCTTC. As protein: CASSPGTGDYGYTF. The full variable domain, rest sourced from reference TRBV18 and TRBJ1-2, is NAGVMQNPRHLVRRRGQEARLRCSPMKGHSHVYWYRQLPEEGLKFMVYLQKENIIDESGMPKERFSAEFPKEGPSILRIQQVVRGDSAAYFCASSPGTGDYGYTFGSGTRLTVV.

This chain joins TRBV9 and TRBJ1-4, with D perhaps TRBD1 (5 bases). Between the trimmed V and J ends, which lost 4 bases and 5 bases, there was a span of 6 bases. This CDR3 is built from 12 residues. Germline V gene data show CDR1 as SGDLS and CDR2 as YYNGEE. The CDR3 spells CASSSGNEKLFF. CDR3 sequence (DNA): TGTGCCAGCAGCTCAGGGAATGAAAAACTGTTTTTT.

V is TRBV4-3 and J is TRBJ1-5; possible D gene TRBD1, 6 bases. CDR3 length: 15 amino acids. The germline CDR1 and CDR2 sequences are LGHNA and YSLEER. V lost 6 bases and J lost 3, with 15 bases in between. The CDR3 sequence is CASSRIRGPNQPQHF. CDR3 coding DNA: TGCGCCAGCAGTCGTATCAGGGGACCCAATCAGCCCCAGCATTTT.

In its sample, this clone was seen once. This chain joins TRBV6-6 and TRBJ1-2; 8 nucleotides agree with TRBD1. The length of the CDR3 is 13 residues. V was pared by 6 bases and J by 7 bases, with 7 bases of the junction left unmatched. Germline V lookup: CDR1 MNHNY, CDR2 SVGAGI (reference sequence). CDR3 sequence (DNA): TGTGCCAGCAGGGCGACAGGGGAGGCTGGCTACACCTTC. This sequence encodes CASRATGEAGYTF.

This chain joins TRBV5-8 and TRBJ2-1; 11 bases agree with TRBD1. The CDR3 consists of 15 residues. CDR1 and CDR2 (germline): SGHTS, YDEGEE. Losses at the gene ends were 4 bases for V and 7 bases for J; bases not matched to a gene: 7. CDR3 in amino acids: CASSGQGAFRNEQFF. CDR3 coding DNA: TGTGCCAGCAGCGGACAGGGGGCGTTCAGAAATGAGCAGTTCTTC.

This clone came up a few times. The CDR3 sequence is CASSSRSPPREQFF. CDR3 bases: TGTGCCAGCAGCAGTCGGTCTCCTCCTCGTGAGCAGTTCTTC. The chain recombines TRBV7-8 with TRBJ2-1; D gene unclear. Between the trimmed V and J ends, which lost 5 bases and 9 bases, there was a span of 17 bases. The CDR3 covers 14 residues. CDR1 is SGHVS and CDR2 is FQNEAQ in the germline V gene.

CDR3 region: CAWRLLTGAFGYTF. The CDR3, as DNA: TGTGCCTGGAGACTTTTGACAGGGGCTTTTGGCTACACCTTC. The gene calls are TRBV30 and TRBJ1-2, with TRBD1 matching 8 bases. The CDR3 consists of 14 residues. The V and J ends lost 3 bases and 7 bases, in that order; junction bases with no gene match: 10. Looked up from germline, CDR1 is GTSNPN and CDR2 is SVGIG (reference sequence).

This sequence joins TRBV19 and TRBJ1-5; D is ambiguous. Germline-derived CDR1 and CDR2 are LNHDA and SQIVND (reference sequence). Trimming shortened V by 1 base and J by 0 bases, and 10 bases separated the two germline ends. The CDR3 sequence is 16 residues long. The CDR3 DNA sequence: TGTGCCAGTAGTATAGTAACACTATATAGCAATCAGCCCCAGCATTTT. Protein: CASSIVTLYSNQPQHF. The variable domain in full, with the rest retrieved from reference TRBV19 and TRBJ1-5, is DGGITQSPKYLFRKEGQNVTLSCEQNLNHDAMYWYRQDPGQGLRLIYYSQIVNDFQKGDIAEGYSVSREKKESFPLTVTSAQKNPTAFYLCASSIVTLYSNQPQHFGDGTRLSIL.

The genes are TRBV6-5 and TRBJ1-5; 8 bases map to TRBD1. This CDR3 region has 14 residues. V gave up 2 bases and J gave up 5 bases; unmatched junction bases: 2. The germline CDR1 and CDR2 sequences are MNHEY and SVGAGI. CDR3 region: CASSYGTGDQPQHF. The CDR3, as DNA: TGTGCCAGCAGTTACGGGACAGGCGATCAGCCCCAGCATTTT.

The genes are TRBV4-3 and TRBJ1-5; D remains unclear. Trimming took 0 bases from V and 9 from J, leaving 15 bases between them. CDR1 and CDR2 from the germline V gene are LGHNA and YSLEER. The CDR3 runs 15 residues. CDR3 loop: CASSQDLAGNRPQHF. DNA of the CDR3: TGCGCCAGCAGCCAAGATCTCGCGGGGAACCGGCCCCAGCATTTT.

This chain links TRBV3-1 (or the pseudogene TRBV3-2) with TRBJ2-1; possible D gene TRBD2, 6 bases. V was clipped by 0 bases and J by 8 bases, with 14 bases between them. This CDR3 spans 15 amino acids. Germline CDR1 is LGHDT and CDR2 is YNNKEL (reference sequence). The CDR3 DNA sequence: TGTGCCAGCAGCCAAGATCGGGAGTACAGCGATGAGCAGTTCTTC. Amino acids: CASSQDREYSDEQFF.